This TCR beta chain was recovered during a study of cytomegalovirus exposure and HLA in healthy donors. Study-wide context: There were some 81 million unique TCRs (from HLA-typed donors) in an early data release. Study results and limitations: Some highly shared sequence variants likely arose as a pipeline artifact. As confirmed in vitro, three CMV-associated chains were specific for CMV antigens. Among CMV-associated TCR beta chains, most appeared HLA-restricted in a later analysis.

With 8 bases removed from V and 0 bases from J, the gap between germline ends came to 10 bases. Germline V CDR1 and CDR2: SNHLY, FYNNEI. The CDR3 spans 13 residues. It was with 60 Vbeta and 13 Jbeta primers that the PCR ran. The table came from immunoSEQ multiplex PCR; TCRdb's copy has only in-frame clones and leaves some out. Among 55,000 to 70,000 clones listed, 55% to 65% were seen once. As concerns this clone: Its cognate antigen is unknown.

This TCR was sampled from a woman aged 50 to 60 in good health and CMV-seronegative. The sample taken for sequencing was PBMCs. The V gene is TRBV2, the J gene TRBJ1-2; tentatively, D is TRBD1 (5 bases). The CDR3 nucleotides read TGTGCCAGCCAACAGGAGACTAACTATGGCTACACCTTC. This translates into CASQQETNYGYTF.